This TCR beta chain stems from a study of low-dose radiotherapy and immunotherapy resistance in tumors. Across the study: Every six weeks patients received intravenous ipilimumab 1 mg/kg, and every two weeks they received intravenous nivolumab 240 mg. Patients received 300 mg of oral aspirin each day across four cycles, commencing on cycle 1 day 1.

Described time point: before trial treatment. Many counts were recorded for this clonotype. V shed 0 bases and J shed 6 bases, with 11 bases lying between them. The CDR3 has 15 amino acids. From germline, CDR1 is LGHNA and CDR2 YSLEER. Gene-specific TRAV and TRBV primers were used for first-strand cDNA, covering alpha and beta chains. TCR amplification used 20 to 25 PCR cycles, a constant-region primer and a V-primer adapter. From the reads, TCRdb called clonotypes with MiXCR, one entry per CDR3 protein. In the table there are around 83,000 distinct CDR3 sequences, 15% to 20% of which are singletons. The V call is TRBV4-3, the J call TRBJ2-2, with D possibly TRBD2 on 6 matching bases. This receptor was taken from a male donor with prostate cancer. The source was PBMCs, collected before treatment. CDR3 loop: CASSQDLEGPGELFF. The CDR3 bases are TGCGCCAGCAGCCAAGATCTGGAGGGCCCCGGGGAGCTGTTTTTT.